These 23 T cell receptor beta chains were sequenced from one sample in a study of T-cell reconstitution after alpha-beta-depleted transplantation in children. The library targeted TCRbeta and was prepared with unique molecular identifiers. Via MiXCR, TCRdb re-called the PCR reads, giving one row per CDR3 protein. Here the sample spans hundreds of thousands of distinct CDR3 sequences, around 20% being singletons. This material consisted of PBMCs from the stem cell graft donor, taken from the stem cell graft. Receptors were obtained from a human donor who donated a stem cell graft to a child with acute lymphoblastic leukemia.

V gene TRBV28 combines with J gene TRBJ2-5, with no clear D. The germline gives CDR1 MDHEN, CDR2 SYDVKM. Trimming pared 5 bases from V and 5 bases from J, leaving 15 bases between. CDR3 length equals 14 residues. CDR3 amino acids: CASSPRHTGETQYF. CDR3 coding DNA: TGTGCCAGCAGTCCGCGGCATACTGGCGAGACCCAGTACTTC.

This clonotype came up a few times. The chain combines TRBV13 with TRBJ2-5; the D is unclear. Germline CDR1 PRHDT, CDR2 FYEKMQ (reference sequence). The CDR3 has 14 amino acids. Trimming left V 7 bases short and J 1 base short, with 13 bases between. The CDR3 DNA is TGTGCCAGCACCTACCGAGTTTCCCAAGAGACCCAGTACTTC. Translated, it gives CASTYRVSQETQYF.

The CDR3 region is CSGRQSEGYTF. The CDR3, as DNA: TGCAGCGGGAGACAGTCGGAAGGCTACACCTTC. The rearrangement links TRBV29-1 to TRBJ1-2; tentatively, D is TRBD1 (5 bases). The CDR3 is made up of 11 amino acids. The germline V gene has CDR1 SQVTM and CDR2 ANQGSEA. V was cut by 7 bases and J by 8 bases, with 14 bases left in between.

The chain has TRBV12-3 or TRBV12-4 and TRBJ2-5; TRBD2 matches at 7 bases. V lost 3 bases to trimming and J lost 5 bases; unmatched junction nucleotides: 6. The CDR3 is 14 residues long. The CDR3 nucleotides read TGTGCCAGCAGTTTTAGGTTTAGCGGGGAGACCCAGTACTTC. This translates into CASSFRFSGETQYF.

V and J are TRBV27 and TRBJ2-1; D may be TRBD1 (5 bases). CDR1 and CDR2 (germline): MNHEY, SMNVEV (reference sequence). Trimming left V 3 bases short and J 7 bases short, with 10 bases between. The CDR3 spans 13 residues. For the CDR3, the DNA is TGTGCCAGCAGTTTTAATCCAGGGAATGAGCAGTTCTTC. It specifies CASSFNPGNEQFF.

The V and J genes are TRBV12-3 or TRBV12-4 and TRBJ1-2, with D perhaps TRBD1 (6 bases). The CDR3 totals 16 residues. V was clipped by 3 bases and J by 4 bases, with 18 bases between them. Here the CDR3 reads CASSFSANRDGYGYTF. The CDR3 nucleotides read TGTGCCAGCAGTTTTTCTGCGAACAGGGATGGCTATGGCTACACCTTC.

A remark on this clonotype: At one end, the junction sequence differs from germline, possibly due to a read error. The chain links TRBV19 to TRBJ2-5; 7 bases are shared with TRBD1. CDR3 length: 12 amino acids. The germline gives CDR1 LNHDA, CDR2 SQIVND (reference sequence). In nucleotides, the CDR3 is TGTGCCAGTAGTTCCGGACAGGCCTTCCCAAAGTTC. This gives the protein CASSSGQAFPKF.

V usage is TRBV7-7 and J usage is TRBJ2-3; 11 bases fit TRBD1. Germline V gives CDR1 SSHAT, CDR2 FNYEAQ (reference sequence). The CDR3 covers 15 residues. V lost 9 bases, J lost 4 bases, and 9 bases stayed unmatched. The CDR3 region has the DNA TGTGCCAGATTAGGACAGGGGGCGAATTCAGATACGCAGTATTTT. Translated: CARLGQGANSDTQYF. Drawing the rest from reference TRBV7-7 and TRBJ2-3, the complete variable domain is GAGVSQSPRYKVTKRGQDVTLRCDPISSHATLYWYQQALGQGPEFLTYFNYEAQPDKSGLPSDRFSAERPEGSISTLTIQRTEQRDSAMYRCARLGQGANSDTQYFGPGTRLTVL.

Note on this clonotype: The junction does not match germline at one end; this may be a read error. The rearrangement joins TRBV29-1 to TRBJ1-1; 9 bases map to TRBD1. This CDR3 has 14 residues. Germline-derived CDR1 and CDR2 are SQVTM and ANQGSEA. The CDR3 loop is CSVEDSRTGGELLF. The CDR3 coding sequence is TGCAGCGTTGAAGATTCCCGTACAGGGGGCGAATTGCTCTTT.

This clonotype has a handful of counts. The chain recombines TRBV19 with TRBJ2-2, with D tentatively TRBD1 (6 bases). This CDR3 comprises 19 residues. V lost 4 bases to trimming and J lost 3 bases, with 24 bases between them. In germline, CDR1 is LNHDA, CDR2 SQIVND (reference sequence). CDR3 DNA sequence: TGTGCCAGTAGTACCCCCCTCGGACAGTTCCAAGGGCACACCGGGGAGCTGTTTTTT. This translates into CASSTPLGQFQGHTGELFF.

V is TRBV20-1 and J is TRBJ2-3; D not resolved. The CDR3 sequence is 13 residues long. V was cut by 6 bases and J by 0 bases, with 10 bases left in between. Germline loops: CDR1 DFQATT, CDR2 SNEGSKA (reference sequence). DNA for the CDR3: TGCAGTGCGCATAAGGCTAGCACAGATACGCAGTATTTT. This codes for CSAHKASTDTQYF.

As DNA, the CDR3 is TGTGCCAGCAGCGCCTACAGGGTAGGGAACACTGAAGCTTTCTTT. It translates to CASSAYRVGNTEAFF. The genes are TRBV9 and TRBJ1-1; D perhaps matches TRBD1 (6 bases). This CDR3 spans 15 amino acids. CDR1 and CDR2 (germline): SGDLS, YYNGEE. V was trimmed by 3 bases and J by 1 base, leaving 13 bases between them.

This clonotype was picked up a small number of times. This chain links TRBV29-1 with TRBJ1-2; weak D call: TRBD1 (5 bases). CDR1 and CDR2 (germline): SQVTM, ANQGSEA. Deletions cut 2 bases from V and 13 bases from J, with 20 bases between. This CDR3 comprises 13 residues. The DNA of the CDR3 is TGCAGCGTTGAAACGAGGGGCCGTCCCCCATTCACCTTC. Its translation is CSVETRGRPPFTF.

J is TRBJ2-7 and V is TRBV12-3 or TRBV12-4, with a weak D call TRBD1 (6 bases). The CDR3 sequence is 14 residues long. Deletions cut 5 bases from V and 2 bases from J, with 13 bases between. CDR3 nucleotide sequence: TGTGCCAGCAGTGGGGACACCCGACCCTACGAGCAGTACTTC. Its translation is CASSGDTRPYEQYF.

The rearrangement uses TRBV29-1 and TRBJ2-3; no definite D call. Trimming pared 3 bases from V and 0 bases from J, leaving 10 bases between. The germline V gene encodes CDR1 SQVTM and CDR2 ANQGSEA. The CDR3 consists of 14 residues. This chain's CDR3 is CSVESGHSTDTQYF. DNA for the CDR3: TGCAGCGTTGAGTCCGGCCATAGCACAGATACGCAGTATTTT.

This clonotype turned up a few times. The CDR3 DNA sequence: TGCGCCAGCAGCTCGGCCCAGGGGACAGATACGCAGTATTTT. Its translation is CASSSAQGTDTQYF. The V gene is TRBV5-1, the J gene TRBJ2-3, with D possibly being TRBD1 (6 bases). The germline V and J ends were trimmed by 3 bases and 3 bases, with 11 bases remaining between them. This CDR3 comprises 14 residues. CDR1 SGHRS and CDR2 YFSETQ come from the germline V gene.

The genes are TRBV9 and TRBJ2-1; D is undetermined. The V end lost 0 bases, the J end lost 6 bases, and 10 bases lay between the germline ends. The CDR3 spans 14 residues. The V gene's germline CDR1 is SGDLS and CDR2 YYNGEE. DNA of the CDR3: TGTGCCAGCAGCGTAGTGTTGCTGGGCAATGAGCAGTTCTTC. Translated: CASSVVLLGNEQFF.

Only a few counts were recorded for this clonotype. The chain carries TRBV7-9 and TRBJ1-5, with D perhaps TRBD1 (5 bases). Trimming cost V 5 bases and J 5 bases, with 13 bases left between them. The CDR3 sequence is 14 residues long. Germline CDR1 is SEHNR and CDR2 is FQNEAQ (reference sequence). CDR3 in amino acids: CASSGPGLYQPQHF. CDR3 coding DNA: TGTGCCAGCAGCGGTCCGGGACTCTATCAGCCCCAGCATTTT.

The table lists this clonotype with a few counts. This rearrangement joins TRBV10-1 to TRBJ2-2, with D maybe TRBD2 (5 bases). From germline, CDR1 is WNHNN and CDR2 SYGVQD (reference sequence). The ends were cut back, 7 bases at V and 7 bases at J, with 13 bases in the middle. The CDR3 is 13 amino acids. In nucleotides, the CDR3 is TGCGCCAGCACGGGCGGGTCTATCGGGGAGCTGTTTTTT. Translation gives CASTGGSIGELFF.

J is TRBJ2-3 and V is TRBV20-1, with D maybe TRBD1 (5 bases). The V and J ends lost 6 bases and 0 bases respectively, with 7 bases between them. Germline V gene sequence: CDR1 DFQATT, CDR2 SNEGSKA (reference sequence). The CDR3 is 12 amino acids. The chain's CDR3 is CSAGPSTDTQYF. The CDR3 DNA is TGCAGTGCGGGGCCCAGCACAGATACGCAGTATTTT.

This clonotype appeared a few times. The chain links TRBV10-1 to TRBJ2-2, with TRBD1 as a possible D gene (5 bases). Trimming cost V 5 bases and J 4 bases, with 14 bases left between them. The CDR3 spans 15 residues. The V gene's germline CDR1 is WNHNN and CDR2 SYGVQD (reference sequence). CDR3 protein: CASSLGALGTGELFF. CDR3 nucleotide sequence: TGCGCCAGCAGTCTAGGGGCGCTGGGCACCGGGGAGCTGTTTTTT.

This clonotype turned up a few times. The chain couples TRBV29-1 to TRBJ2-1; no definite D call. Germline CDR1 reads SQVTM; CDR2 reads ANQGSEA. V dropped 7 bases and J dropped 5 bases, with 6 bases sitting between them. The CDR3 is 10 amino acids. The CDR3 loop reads CSANNNEQFF. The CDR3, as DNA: TGCAGCGCTAACAACAATGAGCAGTTCTTC.

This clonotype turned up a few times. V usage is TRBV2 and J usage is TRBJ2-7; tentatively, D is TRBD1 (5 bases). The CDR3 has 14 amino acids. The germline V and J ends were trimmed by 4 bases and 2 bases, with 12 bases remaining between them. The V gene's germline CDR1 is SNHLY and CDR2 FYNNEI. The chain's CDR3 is CASSAWQGPYEQYF. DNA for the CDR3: TGTGCCAGCAGTGCTTGGCAGGGCCCCTACGAGCAGTACTTC.